This is a list of T cell receptor beta chains from one sample in a study of blood T cell repertoires in COVID-19. Sequencing was performed with immunoSEQ multiplex PCR; in TCRdb, only in-frame clones are kept and a portion is missing. Among over 80,000 clones listed, around 83% were seen once. The sequenced sample was peripheral blood. The receptors were sampled from a woman in her fifties or sixties with acute or convalescent COVID-19. The CDR3 runs from the conserved cysteine through the conserved F or W. D genes are given only for firm matches. The size field is filled for only some rows; it gives once, few, many or a size class.

v_gene: TRBV7-6
abundance: .
d_gene: .
j_gene: TRBJ1-2
CDR3nt: TGTGCCAGCAGCTTAGCGGGAACAACAGGATATGGCTACACCTTC
CDR3aa: CASSLAGTTGYGYTF

v_gene: TRBV5-6
abundance: .
d_gene: .
j_gene: TRBJ1-3
CDR3nt: TGTGCCAGCAGTTGGGGCAACACCATATATTTT
CDR3aa: CASSWGNTIYF

v_gene: TRBV5-1
abundance: .
d_gene: TRBD2
j_gene: TRBJ2-3
CDR3nt: TGCGCCAGCAGCTTCTTGACTAGCGGGGCAACAGATACGCAGTATTTT
CDR3aa: CASSFLTSGATDTQYF

v_gene: TRBV4-2
abundance: once
d_gene: .
j_gene: TRBJ1-6
CDR3nt: TGTGCCAGCAGCCAGCAGGGAAATAATTCACCCCTCCACTTT
CDR3aa: CASSQQGNNSPLHF

v_gene: TRBV5-6
abundance: .
d_gene: .
j_gene: TRBJ2-3
CDR3nt: TGTGCCAGCAGCTTGGGAGTGCCGGGCACAGATACGCAGTATTTT
CDR3aa: CASSLGVPGTDTQYF

v_gene: TRBV4-1
abundance: .
d_gene: .
j_gene: TRBJ2-7
CDR3nt: TGCGCCAGCAGCCAAGATCGGACAGATGACGAGCAGTACTTC
CDR3aa: CASSQDRTDDEQYF

v_gene: TRBV6-5
abundance: .
d_gene: .
j_gene: TRBJ2-7
CDR3nt: TGTGCCAGCATCCCACCTCGGGACTCCACCTACGAGCAGTACTTC
CDR3aa: CASIPPRDSTYEQYF

v_gene: TRBV5-1
abundance: .
d_gene: TRBD1
j_gene: TRBJ1-2
CDR3nt: TGCGCCAGCAGCTTGGGGGACAGGGGAGTCGATGGCTACACCTTC
CDR3aa: CASSLGDRGVDGYTF

v_gene: TRBV23-1
abundance: .
d_gene: .
j_gene: TRBJ1-5
CDR3nt: TGCGCCAGCAGTCAATCGAGAGAGGACAGTAATCAGCCCCAGCATTTT
CDR3aa: CASSQSREDSNQPQHF

v_gene: TRBV9
abundance: .
d_gene: TRBD1
j_gene: TRBJ1-5
CDR3nt: TGTGCCAGCAGCATCGGACAGGGTAATCAGCCCCAGCATTTT
CDR3aa: CASSIGQGNQPQHF

v_gene: TRBV19
abundance: .
d_gene: TRBD1
j_gene: TRBJ1-1
CDR3nt: TGTGCCAGTAGTATTACAGGGGCGGTCACTGAAGCTTTCTTT
CDR3aa: CASSITGAVTEAFF

v_gene: TRBV12-3/TRBV12-4
abundance: .
d_gene: .
j_gene: TRBJ1-1
CDR3nt: TGTGCCAGCAGTTTTGAGGGGGACACTGAAGCTTTCTTT
CDR3aa: CASSFEGDTEAFF

v_gene: TRBV2
abundance: .
d_gene: TRBD2
j_gene: TRBJ2-5
CDR3nt: TGTGCCAGCAGTGCCGGGACTAGCGGGGAAGAGACCCAGTACTTC
CDR3aa: CASSAGTSGEETQYF

v_gene: TRBV5-1
abundance: .
d_gene: .
j_gene: TRBJ2-5
CDR3nt: TGCGCCAGCAGCCGGGTCCAAGAGACCCAGTACTTC
CDR3aa: CASSRVQETQYF

v_gene: TRBV6-5
abundance: .
d_gene: TRBD1
j_gene: TRBJ2-7
CDR3nt: TGTGCCAGCAGCCTCCTAACAGGGGGCAGGGACGAGCAGTACTTC
CDR3aa: CASSLLTGGRDEQYF

v_gene: TRBV12-3/TRBV12-4
abundance: .
d_gene: TRBD1
j_gene: TRBJ1-2
CDR3nt: TGTGCCAGCAGTGGGGACAGGGCTAATGGCTACACCTTC
CDR3aa: CASSGDRANGYTF

v_gene: TRBV30
abundance: .
d_gene: .
j_gene: TRBJ2-7
CDR3nt: TGTGCCTGGAGTGTGTTGAGGGAGCAGTACTTC
CDR3aa: CAWSVLREQYF

v_gene: TRBV4-1
abundance: few
d_gene: TRBD1
j_gene: TRBJ2-3
CDR3nt: TGCGCCAGCAGCCAAGAGAGGACAGGGCGTACAGATACGCAGTATTTT
CDR3aa: CASSQERTGRTDTQYF

v_gene: TRBV11-2
abundance: .
d_gene: TRBD2
j_gene: TRBJ2-1
CDR3nt: TGTGCCAGCAGCTTAGATCCGTCGGCGGGGGGGCCAAGGAATGAGCAGTTCTTC
CDR3aa: CASSLDPSAGGPRNEQFF

v_gene: TRBV13
abundance: .
d_gene: TRBD1
j_gene: TRBJ2-3
CDR3nt: TGTGCCAGCAGCCTCAGACAGGGTGGGGATACGCAGTATTTT
CDR3aa: CASSLRQGGDTQYF

v_gene: TRBV5-1
abundance: .
d_gene: TRBD1
j_gene: TRBJ1-3
CDR3nt: TGCGCCAGCAGCTTGGGGACAGGGGGAAACACCATATATTTT
CDR3aa: CASSLGTGGNTIYF

v_gene: TRBV5-6
abundance: .
d_gene: .
j_gene: TRBJ1-1
CDR3nt: TGTGCCAGCAGCTTTTTAACAGGGCGGACTGAAGCTTTCTTT
CDR3aa: CASSFLTGRTEAFF

v_gene: TRBV24-1
abundance: .
d_gene: TRBD1
j_gene: TRBJ2-2
CDR3nt: TGTGCCACCAGTGATGCGGGACAGGGAAGGACCGGGGAGCTGTTTTTT
CDR3aa: CATSDAGQGRTGELFF

v_gene: TRBV7-8
abundance: .
d_gene: TRBD1
j_gene: TRBJ2-1
CDR3nt: TGTGCCAGCAGCCCCAAGACAGGGACCAATGAGCAGTTCTTC
CDR3aa: CASSPKTGTNEQFF

v_gene: TRBV12-5
abundance: .
d_gene: TRBD1
j_gene: TRBJ1-2
CDR3nt: TGTGCTAGTGGCCTTTTGACCGGGACAGGGGGTGGCTATGGCTACACCTTC
CDR3aa: CASGLLTGTGGGYGYTF

v_gene: TRBV3-1/TRBV3-2
abundance: .
d_gene: .
j_gene: TRBJ1-2
CDR3nt: TGTGCCAGCAGCCAAGGCGGAGGGGACTCTGGCTACACCTTC
CDR3aa: CASSQGGGDSGYTF

v_gene: TRBV30
abundance: .
d_gene: TRBD1
j_gene: TRBJ1-1
CDR3nt: TGTGCCTGGAGTGAATACGGCAGGGGGCATCAGGGTGAAGCTTTCTTT
CDR3aa: CAWSEYGRGHQGEAFF

v_gene: TRBV2
abundance: .
d_gene: TRBD1
j_gene: TRBJ1-6
CDR3nt: TGTGCCAGCAGTGTCCACGGGCCAGGGGGCAATTCACCCCTCCACTTT
CDR3aa: CASSVHGPGGNSPLHF

v_gene: TRBV4-2
abundance: .
d_gene: .
j_gene: TRBJ1-1
CDR3nt: TGTGCCAGCAGCCGAGGGACATCCATGAACACTGAAGCTTTCTTT
CDR3aa: CASSRGTSMNTEAFF

v_gene: TRBV29-1
abundance: .
d_gene: TRBD1
j_gene: TRBJ1-3
CDR3nt: TGCAGCGTTCAAGGACAGGGTACTGGAAACACCATATATTTT
CDR3aa: CSVQGQGTGNTIYF

v_gene: TRBV5-6
abundance: .
d_gene: TRBD1
j_gene: TRBJ1-1
CDR3nt: TGTGCCAGCAGCCCAACACAGGGGGCGGACACTGAAGCTTTCTTT
CDR3aa: CASSPTQGADTEAFF

v_gene: TRBV27
abundance: once
d_gene: .
j_gene: TRBJ1-4
CDR3nt: TGTGCCAGCAGTTTGAAGGGGGTGGTTATTAATGAAAAACTGTTTTTT
CDR3aa: CASSLKGVVINEKLFF

v_gene: TRBV7-9
abundance: .
d_gene: TRBD1
j_gene: TRBJ1-4
CDR3nt: TGTGCCAGCAGCCCGGGACAGACTAATGAAAAACTGTTTTTT
CDR3aa: CASSPGQTNEKLFF

v_gene: TRBV11-3
abundance: .
d_gene: TRBD1
j_gene: TRBJ2-7
CDR3nt: TGTGCCAGCAGCTTAGGGGGGACAGGGGAGCAGTACTTC
CDR3aa: CASSLGGTGEQYF

v_gene: TRBV7-2
abundance: .
d_gene: .
j_gene: TRBJ1-1
CDR3nt: TGTGCCAGCAGCGGTTGGGGTGGAGGAGGTGCTTTCTTT
CDR3aa: CASSGWGGGGAFF

v_gene: TRBV5-4
abundance: .
d_gene: .
j_gene: TRBJ2-5
CDR3nt: TGTGCCAGCAGCCGCGCCGTGGAGGGAGAGACCCAGTACTTC
CDR3aa: CASSRAVEGETQYF